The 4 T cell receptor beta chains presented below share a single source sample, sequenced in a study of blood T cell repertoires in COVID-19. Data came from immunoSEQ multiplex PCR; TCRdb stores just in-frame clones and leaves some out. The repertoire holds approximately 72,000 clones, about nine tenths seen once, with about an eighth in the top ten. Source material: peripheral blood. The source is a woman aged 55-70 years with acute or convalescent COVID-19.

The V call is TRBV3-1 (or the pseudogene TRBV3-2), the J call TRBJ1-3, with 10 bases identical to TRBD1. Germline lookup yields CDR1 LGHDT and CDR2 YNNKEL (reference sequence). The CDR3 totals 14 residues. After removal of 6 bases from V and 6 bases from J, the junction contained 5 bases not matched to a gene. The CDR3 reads CASSQGQGLNTIYF. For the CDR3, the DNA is TGTGCCAGCAGTCAGGGACAGGGGCTAAACACCATATATTTT.

CDR3 region: CASSSLAGGHSTDTQYF. CDR3 coding DNA: TGTGCCAGCAGCTCTTTAGCGGGGGGGCATAGCACAGATACGCAGTATTTT. The chain carries TRBV7-6 and TRBJ2-3; 11 nucleotides line up with TRBD2. Trimming cost V 4 bases and J 0 bases; bases outside gene matches: 6. The CDR3 consists of 17 residues. Germline V gene data show CDR1 as SGHVS and CDR2 as FNYEAQ. The whole variable domain, filled in from reference TRBV7-6 and TRBJ2-3, reads GAGVSQSPRYKVTKRGQDVALRCDPISGHVSLYWYRQALGQGPEFLTYFNYEAQQDKSGLPNDRFSAERPEGSISTLTIQRTEQRDSAMYRCASSSLAGGHSTDTQYFGPGTRLTVL.

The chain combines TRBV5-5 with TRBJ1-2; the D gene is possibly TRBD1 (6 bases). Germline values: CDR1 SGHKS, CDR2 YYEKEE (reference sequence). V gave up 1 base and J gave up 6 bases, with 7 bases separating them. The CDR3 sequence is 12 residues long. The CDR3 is CASSLPGDGYTF. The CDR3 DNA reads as TGTGCCAGCAGCTTGCCAGGGGATGGCTACACCTTC.

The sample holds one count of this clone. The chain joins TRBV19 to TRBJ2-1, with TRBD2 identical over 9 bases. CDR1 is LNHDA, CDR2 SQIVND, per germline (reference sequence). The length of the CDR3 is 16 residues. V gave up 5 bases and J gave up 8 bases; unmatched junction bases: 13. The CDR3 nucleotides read TGTGCCAGTAGTGGGTCTAGCGGGGTGTATTTCCATGAGCAGTTCTTC. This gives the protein CASSGSSGVYFHEQFF.